This TCR beta chain was obtained from a study of shared clonotypes between healthy human individuals. In germline, CDR1 is SEHNR, CDR2 FQNEAQ (reference sequence). CDR3 length equals 14 residues. The V gene lost 6 bases and the J gene lost 2 bases, with 10 bases spanning the gap. Only in-frame clones appear in the TCRdb table, and some are missing; sequencing was by immunoSEQ multiplex PCR. This sample has about a million clones; around 77% occur once, and the top ten carry 0.89%. Only Caucasian adults living in Nashville, Tennessee served as donors. The chain uses TRBV7-9 and TRBJ2-2, with unresolved D. The sequenced sample consisted of memory CD4+ T cells from PBMCs. Described subset: CD45RA-negative fraction. This sequence originates from a man younger than 35 in good health. Some clones in this sample may be carry-over from other donors' samples. DNA for the CDR3: TGTGCCAGCAGTTTTACTACCAACACCGGGGAGCTGTTTTTT. It codes for CASSFTTNTGELFF. Full variable domain (outside the CDR3, taken from reference TRBV7-9 and TRBJ2-2): DTGVSQNPRHKITKRGQNVTFRCDPISEHNRLYWYRQTLGQGPEFLTYFQNEAQLEKSRLLSDRFSAERPKGSFSTLEIQRTEQGDSAMYLCASSFTTNTGELFFGEGSRLTVL.